This T cell receptor (beta chain) was sequenced during a study of CD8 T cells in Susac syndrome (dated by TCRdb to about 2019). In terms of the full investigation: Whether CD8+ T cell activation and differentiation in Susac syndrome was antigen driven was tested using repertoire sequencing. The clonality of the CD8+ T cell repertoire was compared across more than 9 healthy donors, around 14 Susac syndrome patients and about 16 multiple sclerosis patients.

What the authors observed across the whole study: The number of individuals in the TCR sequencing and HLA analysis was recognized as being relatively small.

Of note for this clonotype: What this receptor recognizes is not known. No quality values exist for individual bases; no much larger clone is one base distant.

High-throughput TCR beta sequencing profiled peripheral blood CD8+ and CD4+ T cells from healthy donors, Susac syndrome patients and multiple sclerosis patients. The multiple sclerosis controls were treatment-naive patients whose relapsing-remitting disease, either stable or active, fulfilled the revised McDonald criteria. Bulk CD8+ and CD4+ T cells were purified magnetically by negative isolation, whereas CD8+ TEMRA cells were enriched by FACS. Blood was collected in EDTA tubes and processed within 24 hours, with PBMCs isolated through density gradient centrifugation. PBMCs destined for TCR sequencing were cryopreserved in liquid nitrogen and later thawed in a 37 °C water bath. A purity of at least 90% was achieved for sorted or isolated CD4+, CD8+ and CD8+ TEMRA cells. There are 13 amino acids in the CDR3, from cysteine to phenylalanine inclusive. The sequence is cut down to CDR3 DNA, 39 bases in frame from base 1. V sheds 7 bases and J sheds 8 bases, leaving 17 bases between their ends.

RNA was extracted with the RNeasy kit and roughly 0.45 to 1 ug was reverse transcribed using random hexamers. The immunoSEQ multiplex PCR assay, covering 54 Vbeta and 13 Jbeta segments, was used to amplify TCR beta CDR3 regions. PCR amplification bias was corrected using a synthetic template baseline for primer optimization and computational correction. As for how the authors treated the data: Reads were assigned to V, D and J genes according to IMGT and analyzed in immunoSEQ Analyzer, with only productive sequences retained. To calculate clonality, Shannon entropy was normalized by log2 of the number of productive unique sequences and then subtracted from one. For each patient and control, public and private clones were evaluated among the 100 most prevalent clones. Clones were defined as Susac-specific when absent from the healthy and MS cohorts, from fewer than 1,200 published viral clones and from other ImmuneACCESS disease sequences. TCRdb's own reprocessing of the public reads used fastp at Q25 and MiXCR and kept productive beta chains. Identical CDR3 proteins give one entry, which carries the most common genes and DNA. TCRdb's processing, not the authors', yielded these V and J calls. The sample table records some 200,000 distinct CDR3 sequences; roughly 90% of these occur just once. The top ten clonotypes cover over 0.1% of the sample.

The chain employs TRBV12-3 or TRBV12-4 and TRBJ1-1, with the D gene not confidently named. The sequence came from a human donor with multiple sclerosis. Material: CD8+ T cells from PBMCs. For the CDR3, the sequence is CASNPVRSPEAFF. The DNA sequence follows: TGTGCCAGCAATCCAGTACGCTCTCCGGAAGCTTTCTTT.